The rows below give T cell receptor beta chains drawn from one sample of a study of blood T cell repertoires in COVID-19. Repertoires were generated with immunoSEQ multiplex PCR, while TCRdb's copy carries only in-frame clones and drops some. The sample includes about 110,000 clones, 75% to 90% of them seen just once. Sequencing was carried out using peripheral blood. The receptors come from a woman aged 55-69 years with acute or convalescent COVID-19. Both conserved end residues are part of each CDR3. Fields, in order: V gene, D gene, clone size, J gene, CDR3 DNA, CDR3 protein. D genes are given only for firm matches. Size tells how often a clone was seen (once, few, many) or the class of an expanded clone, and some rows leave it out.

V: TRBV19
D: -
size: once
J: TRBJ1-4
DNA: TGTGCCAGTAGTATAGGGCAGGGTAATGAAAAACTGTTTTTT
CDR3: CASSIGQGNEKLFF

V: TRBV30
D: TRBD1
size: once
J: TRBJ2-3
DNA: TGTGCCTGGGTTCCGGGACAGGGGTCAGATACGCAGTATTTT
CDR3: CAWVPGQGSDTQYF

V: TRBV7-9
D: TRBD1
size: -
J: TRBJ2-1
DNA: TGTGCCAGCAGCCGAGGGGGACAGGGGATAAATGAGCAGTTCTTC
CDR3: CASSRGGQGINEQFF

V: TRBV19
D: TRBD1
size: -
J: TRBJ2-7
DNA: TGTGCCAGTAGCTACACTCGGGACAGCTCCTACGAGCAGTACTTC
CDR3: CASSYTRDSSYEQYF

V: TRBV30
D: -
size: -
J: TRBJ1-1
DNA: TGTACCGGGGGGGGCGCGAACACTGAAGCTTTCTTT
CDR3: CTGGGANTEAFF

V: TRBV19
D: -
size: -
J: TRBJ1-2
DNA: TGTGCCAGTAGTTCACGACGACTGGGAGCTAACTATGGCTACACCTTC
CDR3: CASSSRRLGANYGYTF

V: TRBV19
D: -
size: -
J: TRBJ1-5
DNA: TGTGCCAGTAGTAACCATCCACAGGGTGTTAATCAGCCCCAGCATTTT
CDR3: CASSNHPQGVNQPQHF

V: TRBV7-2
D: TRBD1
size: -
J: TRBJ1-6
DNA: TGTGCCAGCAGTCATACACCCGGGACAGCAAATTCACCCCTCCACTTT
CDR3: CASSHTPGTANSPLHF

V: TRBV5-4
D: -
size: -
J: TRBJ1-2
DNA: TGTGCCAGCAGCTCCGGACAATCCTATGGCTACACCTTC
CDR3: CASSSGQSYGYTF

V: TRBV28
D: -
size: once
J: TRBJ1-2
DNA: TGTGCCATCTCGGAGGTCGGGACTTCCTATGGCTACACCTTC
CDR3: CAISEVGTSYGYTF

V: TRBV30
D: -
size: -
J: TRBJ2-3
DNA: TGTGCCTGGAGTCAGGAGGGGCAGCTACCCGGGTATTTT
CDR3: CAWSQEGQLPGYF

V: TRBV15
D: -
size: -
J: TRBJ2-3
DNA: TGTGCCACCAGCATTCCGGACTTCCTCCCAGATACGCAGTATTTT
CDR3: CATSIPDFLPDTQYF

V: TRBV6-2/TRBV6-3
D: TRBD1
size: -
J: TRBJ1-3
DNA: TGTGCCAGCAGTTATATTTTTGGGACAGGCTCTGGAAACACCATATATTTT
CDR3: CASSYIFGTGSGNTIYF

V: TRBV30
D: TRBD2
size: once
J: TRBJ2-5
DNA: TGTGCCTGGAGTGTCCTGGCGGGGCGGGGGGCCCAGTACTTC
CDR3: CAWSVLAGRGAQYF

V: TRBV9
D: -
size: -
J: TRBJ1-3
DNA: TGTGCCAGCAGCGTTTCATTAGGACAGAGCTCTGGAAACACCATATATTTT
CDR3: CASSVSLGQSSGNTIYF

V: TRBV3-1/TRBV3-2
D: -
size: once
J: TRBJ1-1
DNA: TGTGCCAGCAGCCCAGGATGGGAGATGGCTGAAGCTTTCTTT
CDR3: CASSPGWEMAEAFF

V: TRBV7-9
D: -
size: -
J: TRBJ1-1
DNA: TGTGCCAGCAGCTTAGTAACAGCGAACACTGAAGCTTTCTTT
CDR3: CASSLVTANTEAFF

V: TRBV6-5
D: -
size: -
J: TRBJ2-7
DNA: TGTGCCAGCATGCAGGGGCCGTCCTACGAGCAGTACTTC
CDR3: CASMQGPSYEQYF

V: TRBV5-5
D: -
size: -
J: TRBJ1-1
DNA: TGTGCCAGCAGCAGCAGGGGTGGGAACACTGAAGCTTTCTTT
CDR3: CASSSRGGNTEAFF

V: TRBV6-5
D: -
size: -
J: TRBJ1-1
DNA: TGTGCCAGCAGAACAGAGGACAGACTGAACACTGAAGCTTTCTTT
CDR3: CASRTEDRLNTEAFF

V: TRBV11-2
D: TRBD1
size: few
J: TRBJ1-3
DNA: TGTGCCAGCAGCAAAGGGGGCCCCGGAAACACCATATATTTT
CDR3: CASSKGGPGNTIYF

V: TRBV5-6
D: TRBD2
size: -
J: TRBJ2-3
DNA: TGTGCCAGCAGCTTTACTAGCGGGGCTCGCACAGATACGCAGTATTTT
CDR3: CASSFTSGARTDTQYF

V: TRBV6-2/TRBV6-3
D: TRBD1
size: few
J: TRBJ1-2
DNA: TGTGCCAGCAGTTACACCGGGACAGGGGGTGCTGGCTACACCTTC
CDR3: CASSYTGTGGAGYTF

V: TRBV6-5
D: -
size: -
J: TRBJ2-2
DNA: TGTGCCAGCTCTCTGAACAGGGATCCCGCCGGGGAGCTGTTTTTT
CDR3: CASSLNRDPAGELFF

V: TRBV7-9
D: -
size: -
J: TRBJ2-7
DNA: TGTGCCAGCAGCTTATACGGCTCCTACGAGCAGTACTTC
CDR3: CASSLYGSYEQYF

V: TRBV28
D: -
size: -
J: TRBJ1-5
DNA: TGTGCCAGCAGTTTAGAGAGTTACAATCAGCCCCAGCATTTT
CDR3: CASSLESYNQPQHF

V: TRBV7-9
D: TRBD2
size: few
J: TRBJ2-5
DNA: TGTGCCAGCAGCCCGGCCGGACTAGCAAAAAAGACCCAGTACTTC
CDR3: CASSPAGLAKKTQYF

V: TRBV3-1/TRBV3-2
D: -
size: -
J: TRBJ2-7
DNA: TGTGCCAGCAGCCCCAGAGGGGGGGGTGAGCAGTACTTC
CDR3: CASSPRGGGEQYF

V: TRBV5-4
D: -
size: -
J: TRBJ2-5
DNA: TGTGCCAGCAGCTTGGAAGGGGCGCAGACCCAGTACTTC
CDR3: CASSLEGAQTQYF

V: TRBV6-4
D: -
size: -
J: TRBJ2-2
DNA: TGTGCCAGCAGCGCCACAGGGATCGGGGAGCTGTTTTTT
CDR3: CASSATGIGELFF

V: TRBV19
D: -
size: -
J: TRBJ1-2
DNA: TGTGCCGTCAGGGATTTGAACTATGGCTACACCTTC
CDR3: CAVRDLNYGYTF

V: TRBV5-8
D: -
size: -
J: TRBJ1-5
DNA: TGTGCCAGCAGCTTGCACAGGGAGACCCGGCCCCAGCATTTT
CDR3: CASSLHRETRPQHF

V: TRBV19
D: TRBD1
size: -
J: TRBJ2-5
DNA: TGTGCCAGTAGTTCGGGACAGGGAGCTTTTGAGACCCAGTACTTC
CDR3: CASSSGQGAFETQYF

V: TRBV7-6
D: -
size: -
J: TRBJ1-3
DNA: TGTGCCAGCAGCCTCATGGAGGGAAACACCATATATTTT
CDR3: CASSLMEGNTIYF

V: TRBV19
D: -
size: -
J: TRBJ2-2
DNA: TGTGCCAGTAGGACGGAGGGCCCCGGGGAGCTGTTTTTT
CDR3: CASRTEGPGELFF

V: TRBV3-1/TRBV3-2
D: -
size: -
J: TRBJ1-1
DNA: TGTGCCAGCAGCCCGGAAACAGGTGGGGCCCCTGAAGCTTTCTTT
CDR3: CASSPETGGAPEAFF

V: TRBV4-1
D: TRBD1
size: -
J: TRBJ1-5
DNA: TGCGCCAGCAGCCAAGATCGGGACAGGGTTCCTTATCAGCCCCAGCATTTT
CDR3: CASSQDRDRVPYQPQHF

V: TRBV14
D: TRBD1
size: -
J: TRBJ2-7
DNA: TGTGCCAGCAGCCAAAGGGACAGGGGATCCTACGAGCAGTACTTC
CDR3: CASSQRDRGSYEQYF

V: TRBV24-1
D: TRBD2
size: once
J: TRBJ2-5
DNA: TGTGCCACCAGTGTAGGGAGGGGAGGTGGGGCGCGAGAGACCCAGTACTTC
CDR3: CATSVGRGGGARETQYF

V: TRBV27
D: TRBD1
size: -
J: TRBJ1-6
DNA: TGTGCCAGCAGTTTATACGGACAGGGGGCTGCTTATAATTCACCCCTCCACTTT
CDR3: CASSLYGQGAAYNSPLHF

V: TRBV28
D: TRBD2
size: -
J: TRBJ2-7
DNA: TGTGCCAGCAGTCCAGCGGGGGCGAACTCCTACGAGCAGTACTTC
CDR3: CASSPAGANSYEQYF